Listed here are 24 T cell receptor beta chains from one sample, sequenced in a study of resident and recirculating memory T cells in vitiligo. Repertoires were generated with immunoSEQ multiplex PCR, while TCRdb's copy carries only in-frame clones and drops some. Here the sample spans more than 65,000 clones, approximately 90% being singletons. Sequenced material: blood. The receptors originated from a male donor with vitiligo.

V is TRBV6-4 and J is TRBJ1-2, with D unclear. Trimming left V 0 bases short and J 4 bases short, with 9 bases between. The CDR3 totals 14 residues. CDR1 and CDR2 from the germline V gene are MRHNA and SNTAGT. The CDR3 DNA is TGTGCCAGCAGTGACTCGGGCCGGCCCTATGGCTACACCTTC. Its translation is CASSDSGRPYGYTF.

This sequence joins TRBV19 and TRBJ1-5, with D possibly TRBD1 on 5 matching bases. Germline assignment: CDR1 LNHDA and CDR2 SQIVND (reference sequence). V lost 6 bases and J 3 bases, leaving 15 bases between the germline ends. CDR3 length: 15 residues. CDR3 DNA sequence: TGTGCCAGTAGCAACACCTGGGGCCTCAATCAGCCCCAGCATTTT. Encoded protein: CASSNTWGLNQPQHF.

This chain links TRBV4-3 with TRBJ1-4; 9 positions match TRBD1. CDR1 is LGHNA, CDR2 YSLEER, per germline. This CDR3 spans 19 amino acids. Trimming took 2 bases from V and 3 from J; bases not matched to a gene: 13. The CDR3 protein is CASSQYRRSGTGSNEKLFF. The CDR3 nucleotides are TGCGCCAGCAGCCAATACCGACGCTCCGGGACAGGGTCTAATGAAAAACTGTTTTTT.

The genes are TRBV7-8 and TRBJ2-5, with 10 nucleotides matching TRBD2. The CDR3 runs 16 residues. Germline V gene data show CDR1 as SGHVS and CDR2 as FQNEAQ. Trimming took 5 bases from V and 1 from J; bases not matched to a gene: 7. DNA for the CDR3: TGTGCCAGCAGCCTCCTAGCGGGGGATATCCAAGAGACCCAGTACTTC. This translates into CASSLLAGDIQETQYF. The full variable domain, completed using reference TRBV7-8 and TRBJ2-5, is GAGVSQSPRYKVAKRGQDVALRCDPISGHVSLFWYQQALGQGPEFLTYFQNEAQLDKSGLPSDRFFAERPEGSVSTLKIQRTQQEDSAVYLCASSLLAGDIQETQYFGPGTRLLVL.

V and J are TRBV4-2 and TRBJ1-1; 7 nucleotides agree with TRBD1. Losses at the gene ends were 7 bases for V and 1 base for J; bases not matched to a gene: 3. The CDR3 extends over 13 amino acids. Looked up from germline, CDR1 is LGHNA and CDR2 is YNFKEQ. The CDR3 bases are TGTGCCAGCACCCGGACAGGGAACACTGAAGCTTTCTTT. Residues: CASTRTGNTEAFF.

J is TRBJ2-5 and V is TRBV4-1; 9 positions match TRBD2. The closer fit of TRBJ2-7 to the DNA end suggests the J call may be wrong. The CDR3 loop spans 18 amino acids. Germline V lookup: CDR1 MGHRA, CDR2 YSYEKL. This CDR3 is CASSQDRLAGRNSYEQYF. The CDR3 bases are TGCGCCAGCAGCCAAGATAGGCTAGCGGGGCGTAACTCCTACGAGCAGTACTTC.

The chain carries TRBV2 and TRBJ2-4; 11 nucleotides match TRBD1. CDR1 and CDR2 (germline): SNHLY, FYNNEI. V gave up 2 bases and J gave up 2 bases; unmatched junction bases: 5. The CDR3 is 17 residues long. DNA of the CDR3: TGTGCCAGCAGTGAATGGGGACAGGGGGAGTCCAAAAACATTCAGTACTTC. Translating gives CASSEWGQGESKNIQYF.

This chain links TRBV9 with TRBJ1-1; 7 bases agree with TRBD1. The CDR3 loop spans 13 amino acids. J was trimmed by 4 bases and V by 5 bases; bases with no gene match: 5. Germline V gene sequence: CDR1 SGDLS, CDR2 YYNGEE. The DNA for the CDR3 is TGTGCCAGCAGTGTGGGGACAGTCACTGAAGCTTTCTTT. This translates into CASSVGTVTEAFF.

The V and J genes are TRBV6-5 and TRBJ2-7, with 8 bases fitting TRBD1. Losses at the gene ends were 2 bases for V and 4 bases for J; bases not matched to a gene: 7. CDR3 length: 15 residues. The germline V gene has CDR1 MNHEY and CDR2 SVGAGI. Written as DNA, the CDR3 is TGTGCCAGCAGTTACGGCACAGGGGGTCCTTACGAGCAGTACTTC. The encoded protein is CASSYGTGGPYEQYF.

This clone was recorded a few times. This chain connects TRBV6-5 to TRBJ2-1, with 8 bases that match TRBD1. The CDR3 loop spans 13 amino acids. J gave up 6 bases and V 6 bases, and 4 bases lay outside the gene matches. Germline V gene lookup returns CDR1 MNHEY and CDR2 SVGAGI. The CDR3 sequence is CASRRDRPNEQFF. Written as DNA, the CDR3 is TGTGCCAGCAGGAGGGACAGGCCCAATGAGCAGTTCTTC.

The chain links TRBV5-4 to TRBJ2-2; no clear D gene. Germline loops: CDR1 SGHNT, CDR2 YYREEE (reference sequence). This CDR3 contains 15 residues. V lost 4 bases and J lost 2, with 12 bases in between. The CDR3 reads CASSIPRGNTGELFF. In DNA form, the CDR3 reads TGTGCCAGCAGCATTCCGCGAGGAAACACCGGGGAGCTGTTTTTT.

The chain employs TRBV7-3 and TRBJ1-5, with D perhaps matching TRBD1 (6 bases). V was trimmed by 3 bases and J by 2 bases, leaving 8 bases between them. The length of the CDR3 is 14 residues. Germline values: CDR1 SGHTA, CDR2 FQGTGA. The CDR3 here is CASSLTGGNQPQHF. The CDR3 nucleotides are TGTGCCAGCAGCTTGACAGGTGGCAATCAGCCCCAGCATTTT.

This chain's CDR3 is CASSEGLTSNQPQHF. The CDR3 DNA follows: TGTGCCAGCAGCGAGGGACTGACTAGCAATCAGCCCCAGCATTTT. V usage is TRBV9 and J usage is TRBJ1-5, with a tentative D call TRBD1 (5 bases). In germline, CDR1 is SGDLS, CDR2 YYNGEE. The CDR3 is made up of 15 amino acids. V was pared by 3 bases and J by 0 bases, with 10 bases between.

V gene TRBV4-3 combines with J gene TRBJ1-2; D might be TRBD1 (6 bases). The germline V gene has CDR1 LGHNA and CDR2 YSLEER. The V gene lost 0 bases and the J gene lost 6 bases, with 23 bases spanning the gap. This CDR3 is 18 amino acids long. The CDR3 loop reads CASSQDTDRPYPGDGYTF. Written as DNA, the CDR3 is TGCGCCAGCAGCCAAGATACCGACAGGCCCTACCCTGGCGATGGCTACACCTTC.

The V call is TRBV5-5, the J call TRBJ1-2; D gene ambiguous. The V end lost 4 bases, the J end lost 3 bases, and 10 bases lay between the germline ends. The CDR3 extends over 13 amino acids. Looked up from germline, CDR1 is SGHKS and CDR2 is YYEKEE (reference sequence). CDR3 nucleotide sequence: TGTGCCAGCAGCCCACGAGATGACTATGGCTACACCTTC. It translates to CASSPRDDYGYTF.

The chain recombines TRBV18 with TRBJ1-5; 8 bases agree with TRBD1. The germline gives CDR1 KGHSH, CDR2 LQKENI. The CDR3 runs 12 residues. V lost 5 bases to trimming and J lost 9 bases; unmatched junction nucleotides: 3. In nucleotides, the CDR3 is TGTGCCAGCTCATCAACAGGGGGGCCCCAGCATTTT. This encodes CASSSTGGPQHF.

This clone occurred once. CDR3 protein: CASSFLSVADNSPLHF. DNA for the CDR3: TGTGCCAGCAGTTTCCTCTCTGTCGCAGATAATTCACCCCTCCACTTT. This rearrangement joins TRBV27 to TRBJ1-6, with unresolved D. Germline V lookup: CDR1 MNHEY, CDR2 SMNVEV (reference sequence). Trimming cost V 3 bases and J 5 bases, with 14 bases left between them. The CDR3 sequence is 16 residues long.

The chain recombines TRBV7-2 with TRBJ2-1; D is ambiguous. Trimming took off 1 base at V and 5 bases at J, with 9 bases between the two ends. Germline CDR1 SGHTA, CDR2 FQGNSA. This CDR3 has 14 residues. Here the CDR3 reads CASSLGQMNNEQFF. The CDR3 DNA is TGTGCCAGCAGCTTAGGCCAGATGAACAATGAGCAGTTCTTC.

The gene calls are TRBV11-2 and TRBJ1-5; no reliable D call. CDR3 size: 13 residues. Germline assignment: CDR1 SGHAT and CDR2 FQNNGV. V lost 5 bases and J lost 3, with 8 bases in between. CDR3 residues: CASSPGVNQPQHF. As DNA, the CDR3 is TGTGCCAGCAGCCCGGGAGTCAATCAGCCCCAGCATTTT.

The rearrangement joins TRBV19 to TRBJ2-3; maybe TRBD2 (6 bases). Germline CDR1 reads LNHDA; CDR2 reads SQIVND (reference sequence). CDR3 length equals 13 residues. V shed 3 bases and J shed 10 bases, with 14 bases lying between them. CDR3 sequence reads: CASSMKTGGAQYF. The DNA for the CDR3 is TGTGCCAGTAGTATGAAGACCGGGGGAGCGCAGTATTTT.

In its sample, this clone was seen once. The chain joins TRBV10-3 to TRBJ1-1, with 7 bases matching TRBD1. CDR3 size: 15 residues. The germline gives CDR1 ENHRY, CDR2 SYGVKD. Trimming removed 1 base from V and 8 bases from J; junction bases left unmatched: 10. CDR3 nucleotides: TGTGCCATCAGTGAGTACTCTGGGACAGCTGGAGAAGCTTTCTTT. As protein: CAISEYSGTAGEAFF.

V is TRBV19 and J is TRBJ2-5; D might be TRBD1 (5 bases). Germline loops: CDR1 LNHDA, CDR2 SQIVND (reference sequence). V was clipped by 4 bases and J by 5 bases, with 14 bases between them. This CDR3 region has 14 residues. The CDR3 loop reads CASSTTGLGETQYF. Written as DNA, the CDR3 is TGTGCCAGTAGTACTACAGGCCTGGGCGAGACCCAGTACTTC.

The chain is built from TRBV27 and TRBJ2-3; D gene unclear. V was pared by 5 bases and J by 0 bases, with 18 bases between. The CDR3 runs 17 residues. Germline CDR1 MNHEY, CDR2 SMNVEV (reference sequence). The DNA for the CDR3 is TGTGCCAGCAGTACTCTAGTCGGTATCCCTAGCACAGATACGCAGTATTTT. Protein: CASSTLVGIPSTDTQYF.

V gene TRBV4-3 combines with J gene TRBJ1-1, with D uncertain. There are 16 residues in the CDR3. V lost 0 bases, J lost 6 bases, and 17 bases lay in between. From germline, CDR1 is LGHNA and CDR2 YSLEER. The chain's CDR3 is CASSQDLRMVLSEAFF. The CDR3 DNA sequence: TGCGCCAGCAGCCAAGATTTGAGGATGGTCCTTTCTGAAGCTTTCTTT.